Each of the 20 T cell receptor beta chains below was sequenced from the same sample in a study of blood T cells in healthy people across ages. A second PCR, run for roughly 7 to 12 cycles, used a sample-barcoded 5' primer plus a J-beta primer mix. One entry per CDR3 protein results from TCRdb running MiXCR on the 5' RACE reads. Here the sample spans fewer than 750,000 distinct CDR3 sequences, over 40% being singletons. The sequenced sample consisted of blood. These receptors were obtained from a woman older than 75 in good health.

The chain combines TRBV5-1 with TRBJ2-5; TRBD1 aligns across 7 bases. The CDR3 contains 14 residues. Germline trimming cut 0 bases from V and 5 bases from J; bases unmatched to any gene: 4. The germline gives CDR1 SGHRS, CDR2 YFSETQ. The CDR3 protein is CASSLGTGEETQYF. Written as DNA, the CDR3 is TGCGCCAGCAGCTTGGGGACAGGAGAGGAGACCCAGTACTTC.

The count of this clonotype is one. A read error may be the cause here, since a much bigger clone is one base away. The chain couples TRBV28 to TRBJ2-3; 11 bases are shared with TRBD2. Looked up from germline, CDR1 is MDHEN and CDR2 is SYDVKM. This CDR3 spans 15 amino acids. With V trimmed by 7 bases and J by 4 bases, 7 bases remained unmatched. CDR3 sequence reads: CASTGLAVNADTQYF. CDR3 DNA: TGTGCCAGCACGGGACTAGCGGTGAACGCAGATACGCAGTATTTT. Supplemented by reference TRBV28 and TRBJ2-3, the full variable domain reads DVKVTQSSRYLVKRTGEKVFLECVQDMDHENMFWYRQDPGLGLRLIYFSYDVKMKEKGDIPEGYSVSREKKERFSLILESASTNQTSMYLCASTGLAVNADTQYFGPGTRLTVL.

The V gene is TRBV5-5, the J gene TRBJ2-1; the D is unclear. CDR1 and CDR2 from the germline V gene are SGHKS and YYEKEE (reference sequence). The CDR3 loop spans 11 amino acids. V was shortened by 7 bases and J by 6 bases, with 8 bases between the two germline ends. CDR3 sequence (DNA): TGTGCCAGCCTAAAGAGCAATGAGCAGTTCTTC. Translating gives CASLKSNEQFF. Full variable domain (rest looked up from reference TRBV5-5 and TRBJ2-1): DAGVTQSPTHLIKTRGQQVTLRCSPISGHKSVSWYQQVLGQGPQFIFQYYEKEERGRGNFPDRFSARQFPNYSSELNVNALLLGDSALYLCASLKSNEQFFGPGTRLTVL.

The chain employs TRBV3-1 and TRBJ2-5, with TRBD2 identical over 9 bases. Near its end, the DNA agrees better with TRBJ2-7, so the J call may be wrong. The CDR3 is made up of 13 amino acids. CDR1 and CDR2 from the germline V gene are LGHDT and YNNKEL (reference sequence). CDR3 DNA sequence: TGTGCCAGCAGCCTAGCGGGAGTGGTCGAGCAGTACTTC. It yields the protein CASSLAGVVEQYF.

The chain carries TRBV28 and TRBJ2-5; no clear D gene. V shed 5 bases and J shed 2 bases, with 18 bases lying between them. CDR1 MDHEN and CDR2 SYDVKM come from the germline V gene. The CDR3 runs to 16 residues. CDR3 protein: CASSGRKSASQETQYF. The CDR3 region has the DNA TGTGCCAGCAGTGGTAGAAAGTCCGCGTCTCAAGAGACCCAGTACTTC.

Points on this clonotype: A much larger clone sits a single nucleotide away, making a read error possible. This chain joins TRBV7-2 and TRBJ2-1, with D perhaps assigned TRBD1 or TRBD2 (5 bases each). In germline, CDR1 is SGHTA, CDR2 FQGNSA. V was clipped by 5 bases and J by 12 bases, with 11 bases between them. The length of the CDR3 is 11 residues. The DNA for the CDR3 is TGTGCCAGCAGCCCCCGGGGCCCGCAGTTCTTC. It is translated as CASSPRGPQFF.

The chain joins TRBV11-2 to TRBJ2-1; 10 positions match TRBD2. Germline lookup yields CDR1 SGHAT and CDR2 FQNNGV. The V segment lost 8 bases and the J segment 7 bases; nucleotides outside the gene matches: 11. The CDR3 has 15 amino acids. The CDR3 DNA reads TGTGCCAGCCAGCCCCTAGCGGGAGCATTGAATGAGCAGTTCTTC. Translating gives CASQPLAGALNEQFF.

The chain employs TRBV7-9 and TRBJ2-7; weak D call: TRBD1 (6 bases). The end of the DNA aligns better with TRBJ2-5, so the J call may be wrong. The germline CDR1 and CDR2 sequences are SEHNR and FQNEAQ (reference sequence). CDR3 length: 13 residues. The CDR3 nucleotides read TGTGCCAGCGTGCAGGGGCTAGGGGAGACCCAGTACTTC. This encodes CASVQGLGETQYF.

This rearrangement joins TRBV12-3 or TRBV12-4 to TRBJ1-6; D perhaps matches TRBD1 (6 bases). The CDR3 contains 13 residues. Trimming pared 2 bases from V and 14 bases from J, leaving 13 bases between. The CDR3 DNA sequence: TGTGCCAGCAGTTTAAACACAGGGCAGTCCCTCCACTTT. This sequence encodes CASSLNTGQSLHF.

This clonotype was seen many times. This chain connects TRBV20-1 to TRBJ2-7; 8 bases are shared with TRBD1. V shed 4 bases and J 7 bases; nucleotides not matched to a gene: 6. Germline CDR1 reads DFQATT; CDR2 reads SNEGSKA (reference sequence). There are 12 residues in the CDR3. The DNA of the CDR3 is TGCAGTGCTATTGACAGGGGAGGTGAGCAGTACTTC. This encodes CSAIDRGGEQYF.

This clonotype has just a few counts. The CDR3 DNA reads TGTGCCAGCAGCCAAGGGGTAACGTCTGGGGCTTTCTTT. Translation gives CASSQGVTSGAFF. This rearrangement joins TRBV3-1 to TRBJ1-1; D remains ambiguous. CDR3 length equals 13 residues. Germline values: CDR1 LGHDT, CDR2 YNNKEL (reference sequence). Trimming removed 1 base at V and 11 bases at J, with 14 bases between.

The CDR3 loop reads CASSDPDEGIQYF. CDR3 sequence (DNA): TGTGCCAGCAGCGATCCGGACGAGGGCATTCAGTACTTC. The chain recombines TRBV7-9 with TRBJ2-7, with D perhaps TRBD2 (5 bases). The J call is doubtful: the DNA matches TRBJ2-4 better. This CDR3 is built from 13 residues. CDR1 and CDR2 from the germline V gene are SEHNR and FQNEAQ (reference sequence).

The CDR3 DNA reads as TGTGCCAGCACCAGACTAGCTGGGGAGACCCAGTACTTC. Its protein product is CASTRLAGETQYF. The rearrangement links TRBV7-2 to TRBJ2-4; 7 bases are a match to TRBD2. TRBJ2-5 matches the DNA end more closely, so the J call is doubtful. Per the germline V gene, CDR1 is SGHTA and CDR2 is FQGNSA. This CDR3 comprises 13 residues.

The CDR3 region is CASSARLGTEAFF. In DNA form, the CDR3 reads TGCGCCAGCAGCGCCCGCCTCGGCACTGAAGCTTTCTTT. The gene calls are TRBV5-1 and TRBJ1-1, with unresolved D. The CDR3 covers 13 residues. The V gene lost 4 bases and the J gene lost 4 bases, with 11 bases spanning the gap. Germline V CDR1 and CDR2: SGHRS, YFSETQ.

CDR3 nucleotides: TGCGCCAGCAGCCATGGGGCGTCTAAATTGAACACTGAAGCTTTCTTT. Its translation: CASSHGASKLNTEAFF. The chain combines TRBV5-1 with TRBJ1-1; maybe TRBD1 (5 bases). CDR1 SGHRS and CDR2 YFSETQ come from the germline V gene. There are 16 residues in the CDR3. V lost 4 bases, J lost 0 bases, and 16 bases lay in between.

The CDR3 DNA is TGTGCCAGCAGCGTAGCAGGGCTGGATGGCTACACCTTC. Translating it yields CASSVAGLDGYTF. This chain uses TRBV9 with TRBJ1-2; a weak D match, TRBD1 (5 bases). The germline V and J ends were trimmed by 0 bases and 6 bases, with 9 bases remaining between them. Germline V gene lookup returns CDR1 SGDLS and CDR2 YYNGEE. This CDR3 is 13 amino acids long.

This clonotype was recorded at least ten times. V is TRBV20-1 and J is TRBJ2-5; TRBD1 matches at 8 bases. CDR3 size: 15 residues. Trimming cost V 0 bases and J 5 bases; bases outside gene matches: 8. The germline V gene has CDR1 DFQATT and CDR2 SNEGSKA (reference sequence). CDR3: CSARDVQGAGETQYF. For the CDR3, the DNA is TGCAGTGCTAGAGATGTTCAGGGGGCTGGGGAGACCCAGTACTTC.

This clonotype was detected ten times or more. The J gene is TRBJ2-7, the V gene TRBV4-1; D not certain. Trimming shortened V by 4 bases and J by 2 bases, and 15 bases separated the two germline ends. This CDR3 has 15 residues. Germline V gene lookup returns CDR1 MGHRA and CDR2 YSYEKL. CDR3 sequence: CASSPAGPSPYEQYF. The CDR3 DNA sequence: TGCGCCAGCAGCCCCGCCGGGCCTTCTCCCTACGAGCAGTACTTC.

Turning to this clonotype: This sequence may be a read error, since a much larger clone differs from it by one base. V is TRBV20-1 and J is TRBJ1-6; 8 bases fit TRBD1. The CDR3 contains 12 residues. CDR1 DFQATT and CDR2 SNEGSKA come from the germline V gene (reference sequence). The CDR3: CSAAGGASPPHF. The CDR3, as DNA: TGCAGTGCTGCAGGGGGCGCTTCACCCCCCCACTTT.

The chain joins TRBV7-2 to TRBJ1-1, with no clear D. Deletions cut 2 bases from V and 0 bases from J, with 10 bases between. The CDR3 has 15 amino acids. Per the germline V gene, CDR1 is SGHTA and CDR2 is FQGNSA. CDR3 residues: CASSLNAGVNTEAFF. CDR3 in DNA: TGTGCCAGCAGCTTAAATGCCGGGGTGAACACTGAAGCTTTCTTT.